This TCR beta chain was observed in a study of blood T cells in healthy people across ages. The study's findings and limits: Getting older went along with TCR beta diversity per million T cells dropping roughly linearly. No conclusive comparison of naive versus antigen-experienced cells was possible with unsorted PBMCs.

The CDR3 runs 14 residues. The ends were cut back, 2 bases at V and 7 bases at J, with 12 bases in the middle. The authors ran a second PCR of 7 to 11 cycles using a sample-barcoded 5' primer and a J-beta primer mix. TCRdb re-derived calls from the 5' RACE reads in MiXCR, one entry per CDR3 protein. The repertoire holds about 1.5 million distinct CDR3 sequences, with 42% as singletons. Each donor gave approximately 9.7 milliliters of peripheral blood. A minimum of 7 million PBMCs was isolated per sample. In the case of this clonotype: What it binds is unknown.

Material for sequencing was blood. The chain carries TRBV12-3 or TRBV12-4 and TRBJ1-5; perhaps TRBD1 as D (6 bases). The clonotype comes from a woman between 18 and 29 years old in good health. The CDR3 DNA reads as TGTGCCAGCAGTTTAACGGCAGGGGAACAGCCCCAGCATTTT. Its translation is CASSLTAGEQPQHF.